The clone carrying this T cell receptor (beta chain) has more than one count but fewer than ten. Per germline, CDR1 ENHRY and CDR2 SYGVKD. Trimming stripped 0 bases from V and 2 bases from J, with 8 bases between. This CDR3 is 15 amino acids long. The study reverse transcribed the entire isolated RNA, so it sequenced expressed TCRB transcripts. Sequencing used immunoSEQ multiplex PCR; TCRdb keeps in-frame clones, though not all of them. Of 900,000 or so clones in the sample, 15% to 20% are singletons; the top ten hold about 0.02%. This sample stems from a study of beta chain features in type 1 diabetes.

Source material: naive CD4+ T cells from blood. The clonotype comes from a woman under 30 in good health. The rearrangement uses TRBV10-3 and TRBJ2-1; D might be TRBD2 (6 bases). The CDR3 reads CAISESGGAYNEQFF. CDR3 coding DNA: TGTGCCATCAGTGAGTCCGGGGGAGCCTACAATGAGCAGTTCTTC.